The present TCR beta chain was sequenced within a study of blood T cell repertoires in COVID-19. Study at large: Acute-phase and convalescent COVID-19 samples originated in the United States, Italy and Spain. The analysed material was cDNA or gDNA that came from T cells, B-cell-depleted T cells, or PBMCs.

The assay was immunoSEQ multiplex PCR, and TCRdb's table has in-frame clones only and misses some. The sample shows under 60,000 clones, almost 85% of them seen only once. CDR1 is MGHRA, CDR2 YSYEKL, per germline. The trim removed 5 bases at V and 7 bases at J, leaving 4 bases unmatched. The CDR3 length is 14 residues. The chain carries TRBV4-1 and TRBJ1-6, with 8 bases fitting TRBD1. Sequencing was performed on peripheral blood. The source of this sequence is a man in his fifties or sixties with acute or convalescent COVID-19. CDR3: CASSTQGGNSPLHF. The CDR3 DNA reads TGCGCCAGCAGCACACAGGGGGGAAATTCACCCCTCCACTTT.